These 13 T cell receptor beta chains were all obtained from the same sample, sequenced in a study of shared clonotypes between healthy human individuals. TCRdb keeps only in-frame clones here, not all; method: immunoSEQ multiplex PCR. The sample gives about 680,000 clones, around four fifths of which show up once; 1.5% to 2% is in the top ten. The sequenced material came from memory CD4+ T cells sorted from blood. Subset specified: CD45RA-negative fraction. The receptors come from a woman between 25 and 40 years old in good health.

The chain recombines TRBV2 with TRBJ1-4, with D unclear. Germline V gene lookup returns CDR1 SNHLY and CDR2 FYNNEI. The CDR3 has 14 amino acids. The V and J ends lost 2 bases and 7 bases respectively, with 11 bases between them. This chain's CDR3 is CASSEQRYPEKLFF. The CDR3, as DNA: TGTGCCAGCAGTGAACAGCGATATCCTGAAAAACTGTTTTTT. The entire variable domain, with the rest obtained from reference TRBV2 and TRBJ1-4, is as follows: EPEVTQTPSHQVTQMGQEVILRCVPISNHLYFYWYRQILGQKVEFLVSFYNNEISEKSEIFDDQFSVERPDGSNFTLKIRSTKLEDSAMYFCASSEQRYPEKLFFGSGTQLSVL.

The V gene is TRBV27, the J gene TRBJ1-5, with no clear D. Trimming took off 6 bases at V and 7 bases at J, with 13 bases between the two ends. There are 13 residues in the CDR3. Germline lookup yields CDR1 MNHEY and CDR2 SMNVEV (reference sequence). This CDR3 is CASSRRAGQPQHF. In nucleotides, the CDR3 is TGTGCCAGCAGCCGCCGGGCGGGACAGCCCCAGCATTTT.

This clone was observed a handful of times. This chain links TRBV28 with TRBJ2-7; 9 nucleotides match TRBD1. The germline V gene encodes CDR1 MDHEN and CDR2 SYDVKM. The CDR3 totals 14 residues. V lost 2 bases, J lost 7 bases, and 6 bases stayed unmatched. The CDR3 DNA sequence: TGTGCCAGCAGTTTAGGACTGGACAGGGGTGAGCAGTACTTC. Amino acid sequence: CASSLGLDRGEQYF.

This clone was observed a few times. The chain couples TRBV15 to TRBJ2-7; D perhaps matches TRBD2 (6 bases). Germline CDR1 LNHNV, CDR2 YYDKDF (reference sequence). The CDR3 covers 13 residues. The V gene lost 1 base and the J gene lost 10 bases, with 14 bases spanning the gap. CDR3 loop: CATSRGDSWNQYF. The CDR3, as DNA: TGTGCCACCAGCAGAGGGGACTCCTGGAATCAGTACTTC.

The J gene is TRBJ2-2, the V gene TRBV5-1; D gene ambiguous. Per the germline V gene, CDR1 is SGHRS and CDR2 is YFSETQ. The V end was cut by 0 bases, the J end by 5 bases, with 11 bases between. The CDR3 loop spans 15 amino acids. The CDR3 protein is CASSLDGQATGELFF. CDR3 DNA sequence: TGCGCCAGCAGCTTGGACGGCCAAGCGACCGGGGAGCTGTTTTTT.

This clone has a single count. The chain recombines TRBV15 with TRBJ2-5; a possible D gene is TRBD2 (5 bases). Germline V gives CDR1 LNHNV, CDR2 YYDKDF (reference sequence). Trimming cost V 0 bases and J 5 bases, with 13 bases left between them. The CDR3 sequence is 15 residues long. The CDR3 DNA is TGTGCCACCAGCAGAGATCGCCTAGCTGGGGAGACCCAGTACTTC. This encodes CATSRDRLAGETQYF.

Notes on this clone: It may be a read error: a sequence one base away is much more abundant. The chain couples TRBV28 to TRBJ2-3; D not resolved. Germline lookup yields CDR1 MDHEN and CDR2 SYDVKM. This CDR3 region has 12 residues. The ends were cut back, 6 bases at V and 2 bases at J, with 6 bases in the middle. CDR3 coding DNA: TGTGCCAGCAGCCTTACCACAGATACGCAGTATTTT. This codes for CASSLTTDTQYF. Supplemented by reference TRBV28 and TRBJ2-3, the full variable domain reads DVKVTQSSRYLVKRTGEKVFLECVQDMDHENMFWYRQDPGLGLRLIYFSYDVKMKEKGDIPEGYSVSREKKERFSLILESASTNQTSMYLCASSLTTDTQYFGPGTRLTVL.

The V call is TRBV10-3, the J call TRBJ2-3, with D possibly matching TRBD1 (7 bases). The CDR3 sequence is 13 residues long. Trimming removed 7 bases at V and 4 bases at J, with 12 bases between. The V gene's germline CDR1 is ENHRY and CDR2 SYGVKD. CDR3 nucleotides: TGTGCCATCAAGGCCAGGGGGGCAGATACGCAGTATTTT. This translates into CAIKARGADTQYF.

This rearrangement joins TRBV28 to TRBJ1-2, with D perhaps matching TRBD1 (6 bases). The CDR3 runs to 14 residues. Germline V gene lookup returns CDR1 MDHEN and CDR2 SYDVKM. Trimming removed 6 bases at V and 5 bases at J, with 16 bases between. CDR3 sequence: CASRTPGAGYGYTF. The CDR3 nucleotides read TGTGCCAGCAGAACTCCAGGGGCGGGGTATGGCTACACCTTC.

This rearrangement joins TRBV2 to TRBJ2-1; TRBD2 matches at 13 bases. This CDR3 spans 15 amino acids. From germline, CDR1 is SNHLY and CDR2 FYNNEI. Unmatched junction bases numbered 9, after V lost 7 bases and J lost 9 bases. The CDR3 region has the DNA TGTGCCAGCAATAAACTAGCGGGAGGGCCCGGTGAGCAGTTCTTC. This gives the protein CASNKLAGGPGEQFF.

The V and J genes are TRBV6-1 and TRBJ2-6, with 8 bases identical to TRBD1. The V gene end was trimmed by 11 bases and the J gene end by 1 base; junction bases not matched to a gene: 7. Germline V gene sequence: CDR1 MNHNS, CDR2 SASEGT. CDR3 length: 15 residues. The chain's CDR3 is CAGGQGGSGANVLTF. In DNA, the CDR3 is TGTGCCGGCGGACAGGGAGGATCTGGGGCCAACGTCCTGACTTTC.

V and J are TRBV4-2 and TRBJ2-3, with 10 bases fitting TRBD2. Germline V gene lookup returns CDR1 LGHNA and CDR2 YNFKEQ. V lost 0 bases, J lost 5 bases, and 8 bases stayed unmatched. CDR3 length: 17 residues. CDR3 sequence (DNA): TGTGCCAGCAGCCAAGAGAAGGCTAGCGGGAGAATAGATACGCAGTATTTT. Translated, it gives CASSQEKASGRIDTQYF.

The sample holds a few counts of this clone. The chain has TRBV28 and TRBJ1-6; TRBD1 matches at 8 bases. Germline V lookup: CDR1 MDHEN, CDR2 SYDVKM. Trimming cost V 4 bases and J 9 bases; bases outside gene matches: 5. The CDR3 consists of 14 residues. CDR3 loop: CASSSGQGGSPLHF. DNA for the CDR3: TGTGCCAGCAGTTCTGGACAGGGTGGTTCACCCCTCCACTTT.